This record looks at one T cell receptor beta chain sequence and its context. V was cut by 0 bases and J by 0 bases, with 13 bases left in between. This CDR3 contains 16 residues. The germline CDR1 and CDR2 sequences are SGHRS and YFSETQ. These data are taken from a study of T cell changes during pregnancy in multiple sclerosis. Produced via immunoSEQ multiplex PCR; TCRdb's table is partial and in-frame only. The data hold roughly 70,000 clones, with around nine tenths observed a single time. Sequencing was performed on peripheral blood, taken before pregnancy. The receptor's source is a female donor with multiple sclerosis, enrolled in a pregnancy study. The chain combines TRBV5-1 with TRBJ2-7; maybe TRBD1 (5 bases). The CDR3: CASSLGTGVPSYEQYF. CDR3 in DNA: TGCGCCAGCAGCTTGGGAACAGGTGTTCCCTCCTACGAGCAGTACTTC. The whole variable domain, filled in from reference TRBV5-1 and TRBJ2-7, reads KAGVTQTPRYLIKTRGQQVTLSCSPISGHRSVSWYQQTPGQGLQFLFEYFSETQRNKGNFPGRFSGRQFSNSRSEMNVSTLELGDSALYLCASSLGTGVPSYEQYFGPGTRLTVT.